The present entry profiles one T cell receptor (beta chain) with its context. This CDR3 spans 15 amino acids. V was pared by 4 bases and J by 4 bases, with 17 bases between. Germline lookup yields CDR1 LNHDA and CDR2 SQIVND (reference sequence). This sample is part of a study of blood T cell repertoires in COVID-19. Study-wide context: The origin of the acute and convalescent COVID-19 samples was the United States, Italy and Spain. The cDNA or gDNA used as material had been derived from T cells, B-cell-depleted T cells, or PBMCs.

Original handling: How many nucleated cells were present was estimated from reference gene primer amplification. Here immunoSEQ multiplex PCR was the method, and the copy in TCRdb shows in-frame clones only, minus some. The V and J calls and clone size come from that table; D and trimming were worked out from the DNA. The sample holds 300,000 or so clones, around nine tenths seen once. The chain joins TRBV19 to TRBJ2-7; tentatively, D is TRBD1 (7 bases). Sample: peripheral blood. This sequence originates from a man between 65 and 79 years old with acute or convalescent COVID-19. The DNA of the CDR3 is TGTGCCAGTAGTACGACGGGGGACAGACAGTACGAGCAGTACTTC. As protein: CASSTTGDRQYEQYF.